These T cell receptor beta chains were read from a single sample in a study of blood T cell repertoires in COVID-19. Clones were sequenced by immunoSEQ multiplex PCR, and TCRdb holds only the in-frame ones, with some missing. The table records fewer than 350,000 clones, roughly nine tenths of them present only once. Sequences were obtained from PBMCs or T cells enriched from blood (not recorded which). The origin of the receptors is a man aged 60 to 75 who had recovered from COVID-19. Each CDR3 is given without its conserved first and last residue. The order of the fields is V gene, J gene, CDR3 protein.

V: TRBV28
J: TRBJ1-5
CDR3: ASRINFNQPQH

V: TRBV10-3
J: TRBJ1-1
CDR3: ATAQGQNTEAF

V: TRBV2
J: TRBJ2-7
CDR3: ASSPQGAEGEQY

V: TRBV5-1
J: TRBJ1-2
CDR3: ASSDQGWGGYT

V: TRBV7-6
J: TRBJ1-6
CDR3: ASSFSTGFNSPLH

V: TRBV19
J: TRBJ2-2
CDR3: ASSIPPPGTGELF

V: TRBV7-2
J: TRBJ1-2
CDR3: ASSSQGALDGYT

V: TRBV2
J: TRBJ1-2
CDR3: ASSLDSYGYT

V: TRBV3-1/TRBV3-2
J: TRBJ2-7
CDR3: ASSQESVGIYEQY

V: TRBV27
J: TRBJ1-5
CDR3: ASSNRPGDNQPQH

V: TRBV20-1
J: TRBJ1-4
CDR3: SALNEKLF

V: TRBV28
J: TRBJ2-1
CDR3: ASSLLPTGGNEQF

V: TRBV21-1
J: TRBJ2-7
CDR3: ASSRPGLAGSYEQY

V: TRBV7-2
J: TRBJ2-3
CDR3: ASSLVGARGDTQY

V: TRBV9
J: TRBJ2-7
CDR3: ASSVDPGTGGYEQY

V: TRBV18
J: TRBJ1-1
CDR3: ASSPYSPQGAETEAF

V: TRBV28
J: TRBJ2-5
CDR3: ASSLFEDPGQQY

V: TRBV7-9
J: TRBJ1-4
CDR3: ASSLIRAGELF

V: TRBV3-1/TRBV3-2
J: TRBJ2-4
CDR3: ASSQDGQRGNIQY

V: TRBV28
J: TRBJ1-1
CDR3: ASSLPQVWTEAF

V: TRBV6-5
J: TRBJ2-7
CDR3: ASSPGLAETYEQY

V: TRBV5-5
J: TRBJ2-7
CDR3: ASSSNSGSSYEQY

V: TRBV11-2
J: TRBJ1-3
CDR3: ASSPFSSGNTIY

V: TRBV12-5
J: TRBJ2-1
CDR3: ASGNRASSYNEQF

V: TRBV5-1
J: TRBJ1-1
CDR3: ASSLVPGMNTEAF

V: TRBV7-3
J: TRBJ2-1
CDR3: ASSQRNNEQF

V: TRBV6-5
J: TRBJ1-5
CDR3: ASSKDRVGTTQH

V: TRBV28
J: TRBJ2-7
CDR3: ASSLDRGGYEQY

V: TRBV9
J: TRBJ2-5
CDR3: ASSVGTAGGPSETQY

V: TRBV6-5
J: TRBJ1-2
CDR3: ASSYSGGRLSGGYT

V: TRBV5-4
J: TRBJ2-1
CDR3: ASSSGQGAAYNEQF

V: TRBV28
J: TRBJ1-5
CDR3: ASSPGNQPQH

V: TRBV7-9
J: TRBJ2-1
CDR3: ASSSRDNEQF

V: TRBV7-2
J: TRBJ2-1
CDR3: ASSLVSSGSRNEQF

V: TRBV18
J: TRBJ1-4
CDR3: ASSPRTGANEKLF

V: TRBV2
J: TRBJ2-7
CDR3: ASIAGGPSGEQY

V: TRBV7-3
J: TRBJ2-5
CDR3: ASSLALAETQY

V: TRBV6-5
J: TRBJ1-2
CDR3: ATSRGTYGYT

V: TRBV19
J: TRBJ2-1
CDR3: ASSIGQGPQYEQF

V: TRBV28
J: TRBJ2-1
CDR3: ASTPGNEQF

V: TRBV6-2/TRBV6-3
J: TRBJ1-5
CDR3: ASSSTVGAWQPQH

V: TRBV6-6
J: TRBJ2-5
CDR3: ASSSTGDLQRETQY

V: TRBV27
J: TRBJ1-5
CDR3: ASSDRAPNQPQH

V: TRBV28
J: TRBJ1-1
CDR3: ATNPGGHTNTEAF

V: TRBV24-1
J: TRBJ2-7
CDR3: ATSDPRDTTYEQY

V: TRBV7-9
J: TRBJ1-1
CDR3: ASSDQGANTEAF

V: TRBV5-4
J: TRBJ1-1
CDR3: ASSPITGTVNTEAF

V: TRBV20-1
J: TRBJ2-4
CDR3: SAPLQNIQY

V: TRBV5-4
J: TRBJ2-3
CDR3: ASSLGLAGGGEY

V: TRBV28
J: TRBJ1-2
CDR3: ASSPFGDRANYGYT

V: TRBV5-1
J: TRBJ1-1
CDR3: ASSPVLPAEAF

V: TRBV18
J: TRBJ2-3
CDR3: ASSPQRRTSTDTQY

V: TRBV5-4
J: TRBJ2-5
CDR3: ASSEQGARETQY

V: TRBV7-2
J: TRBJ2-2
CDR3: ASSLGLAGNTGELF

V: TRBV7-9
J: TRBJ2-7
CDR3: ASSLGGQVYEQY